The T cell receptor (beta chain) described here comes from a study of shared clonotypes between healthy human individuals. About the research overall: For every donor, three CD4 naive, three CD4 memory, two CD8 naive and one CD8 memory plates were used.

This CDR3 region has 15 residues. The junction had 12 bases not matched to a gene; V was cut back by 5 bases and J by 7 bases. Germline V lookup: CDR1 SEHNR, CDR2 FQNEAQ (reference sequence). Positive CCR7 selection of CD45RO-negative cells yielded the naive CD8 cells, and terminally differentiated effector memory CD45RA+ cells were excluded. Assay used: immunoSEQ multiplex PCR; TCRdb lists only in-frame clones, some missing. The profile shows fewer than 800,000 clones, about 92% of them singletons. Sample: naive CD8+ T cells sorted from blood. This sequence originates from a young man in good health. This chain joins TRBV7-9 and TRBJ2-7, with 9 bases lining up with TRBD2. CDR3 bases: TGTGCCAGCAGCCCCCCGGCGGGAGGGGTAAAAGAGCAGTACTTC. Its translation is CASSPPAGGVKEQYF.